These T cell receptor beta chains were read from a single sample in a study of shared T cell receptors in the human thymus. Method: immunoSEQ multiplex PCR; TCRdb's copy keeps in-frame clones and lacks some. The repertoire holds some 400,000 clones, with roughly 94% as singletons. The sequencing input was thymocytes. The receptors come from a human donor. Both conserved end residues are trimmed from each CDR3.

v_gene	j_gene	CDR3aa
TRBV11-3	TRBJ2-3	ASSLMFCSTDTQY
TRBV5-1	TRBJ2-1	ASSHRDRKFNEQF
TRBV30	TRBJ2-5	AWSAPTRGVKGGETQY
TRBV28	TRBJ2-7	ASRSRWPDNYEQY
TRBV5-4	TRBJ2-2	ASSPGWAGGTGELF
TRBV5-1	TRBJ1-2	ASRDRANYGYT
TRBV6-5	TRBJ2-3	ASSYVSGADTQY
TRBV30	TRBJ2-7	AWSVPLCEQY
TRBV30	TRBJ2-6	AWRVSRRGANVLT
TRBV19	TRBJ2-5	ASIGSGRADETQY
TRBV4-2	TRBJ2-3	ASSQGGGATDTQY
TRBV5-6	TRBJ2-5	ASSPTGLAETQY
TRBV7-8	TRBJ1-5	ASSTQGAGISNQPQH
TRBV6-1	TRBJ2-1	ASSRSTYNEQF
TRBV27	TRBJ2-5	ASSAGQGLFNEETQY
TRBV27	TRBJ1-2	ASSHIGDRGDGYT
TRBV19	TRBJ1-3	ATFATGNTIY
TRBV4-2	TRBJ2-1	ASSQDAELYNEQF
TRBV25-1	TRBJ2-1	ASSESEGQGGNEQF
TRBV5-1	TRBJ1-2	ASSRQWAGRSSNYGYT
TRBV25-1	TRBJ2-5	ASSDLGFETQY
TRBV9	TRBJ1-1	ASSVGRLNTEAF
TRBV29-1	TRBJ2-7	SVELTSGTSGSYEQY
TRBV19	TRBJ2-1	ASSPRTSGSQDEQF
TRBV28	TRBJ2-7	ASSELAGGLGEQY
TRBV27	TRBJ1-2	ASSLNFDREGPYGYT
TRBV10-1	TRBJ2-1	ASRGRGEQF
TRBV10-3	TRBJ2-7	AISESREGNTYEQY
TRBV10-2	TRBJ1-3	ASSEWVRSGNTIY
TRBV11-2	TRBJ1-1	ASSFDTTEAF
TRBV7-9	TRBJ1-4	ASSPRGNEKLF
TRBV27	TRBJ2-5	ASSQNSLGQKETQY
TRBV6-5	TRBJ2-7	ASWDRRGHEQY
TRBV6-5	TRBJ2-3	ASTDSGRGDTQY
TRBV19	TRBJ2-3	ASSANNRGQSTDTQY
TRBV5-1	TRBJ2-1	ASSMGAPLYNEQF
TRBV11-2	TRBJ1-5	ASSLGRGGNQPQH
TRBV6-4	TRBJ2-1	ASSIAVAGGPLNEQF
TRBV18	TRBJ2-1	ASSPEGRVYNEQF
TRBV2	TRBJ2-1	ASSEWTSGRATYYNEQF